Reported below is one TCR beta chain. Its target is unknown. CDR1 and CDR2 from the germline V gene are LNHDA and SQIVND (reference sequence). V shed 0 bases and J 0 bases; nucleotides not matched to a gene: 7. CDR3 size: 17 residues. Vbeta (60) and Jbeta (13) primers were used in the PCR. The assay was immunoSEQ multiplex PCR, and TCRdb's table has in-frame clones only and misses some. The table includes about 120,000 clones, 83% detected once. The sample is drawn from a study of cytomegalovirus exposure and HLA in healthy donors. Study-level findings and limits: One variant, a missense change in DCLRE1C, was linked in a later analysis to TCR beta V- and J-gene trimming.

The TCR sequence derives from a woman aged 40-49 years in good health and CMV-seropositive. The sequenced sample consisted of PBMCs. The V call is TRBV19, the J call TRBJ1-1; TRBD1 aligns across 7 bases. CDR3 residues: CASSIDLGQALNTEAFF. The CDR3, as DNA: TGTGCCAGTAGTATAGATCTTGGACAGGCTCTGAACACTGAAGCTTTCTTT.